This passage covers 9 T cell receptor beta chains from one sample sequenced in a study of spatial heterogeneity in lung cancer (dated 2019 in TCRdb). The method behind the library was 5' RACE. The sample was run on a NextSeq 500. TCRdb redid the processing of the public reads, applying fastp at Q25 and MiXCR, and retained in-frame beta chains. Rows merge per CDR3 protein into single entries with the most common DNA and genes. This sample comprises 65,000 to 85,000 distinct CDR3 sequences, approximately 20% of them detected only once. The top ten hold around 6.6% of the sample. According to the study, the label for this sample's time point signals: sample taken at primary tumor resection. Without any cell sorting, TCR sequencing was performed on whole RNA extracted either from tumor and nontumor lung tissue or from cryopreserved PBMC samples. Here the sequenced sample was PBMCs, taken at surgery. These receptor sequences come from a male donor with early-stage non-small cell lung cancer.

The genes are TRBV29-1 and TRBJ1-1; tentative D call: TRBD1 (6 bases). Germline loops: CDR1 SQVTM, CDR2 ANQGSEA. CDR3 length equals 13 residues. Between the trimmed V and J ends, which lost 7 bases and 4 bases, there was a span of 16 bases. The DNA for the CDR3 is TGCAGCGGCGGCACCAGGGGTAGCACTGAAGCTTTCTTT. Protein sequence: CSGGTRGSTEAFF.

The rearrangement uses TRBV20-1 and TRBJ1-1; D perhaps matches TRBD1 (5 bases). Per the germline V gene, CDR1 is DFQATT and CDR2 is SNEGSKA (reference sequence). The CDR3 extends over 13 amino acids. V was clipped by 2 bases and J by 0 bases, with 7 bases between them. CDR3 in amino acids: CSARSDMNTEAFF. The DNA of the CDR3 is TGCAGTGCTAGATCGGACATGAACACTGAAGCTTTCTTT.

This chain connects TRBV27 to TRBJ2-1; 8 nucleotides match TRBD1. V lost 3 bases and J lost 9; bases outside the gene matches: 4. The CDR3 has 13 amino acids. Germline CDR1 MNHEY, CDR2 SMNVEV (reference sequence). CDR3 coding DNA: TGTGCCAGCAGTTTGCCCACAGGGGGTGAGCAGTTCTTC. This sequence encodes CASSLPTGGEQFF.

The genes are TRBV4-3 and TRBJ2-4; either TRBD1 or TRBD2 may supply D (5 bases each). CDR3 length equals 14 residues. Looked up from germline, CDR1 is LGHNA and CDR2 is YSLEER. The germline V and J ends were trimmed by 0 bases and 13 bases, with 16 bases remaining between them. The DNA of the CDR3 is TGCGCCAGCAGCCAAGATAAGTCGGGGACCGCCCAGTACTTC. Its translation: CASSQDKSGTAQYF.

In its sample, this clonotype was seen many times. This chain connects TRBV7-3 to TRBJ1-4; D call uncertain. The germline V gene has CDR1 SGHTA and CDR2 FQGTGA. This CDR3 contains 13 residues. The V and J ends lost 5 bases and 5 bases respectively, with 9 bases between them. The CDR3 coding sequence is TGTGCCAGCAGCCCGTCCTCCAATGAAAAACTGTTTTTT. Translating gives CASSPSSNEKLFF.

This clonotype was detected ten times or more. CDR3 residues: CASSVDGTGVTEAFF. CDR3 nucleotides: TGTGCCAGCAGTGTCGACGGGACAGGGGTTACTGAAGCTTTCTTT. The chain has TRBV2 and TRBJ1-1; 10 bases map to TRBD1. Germline CDR1 is SNHLY and CDR2 is FYNNEI. The CDR3 has 15 amino acids. The V segment lost 4 bases and the J segment 5 bases; nucleotides outside the gene matches: 7.

A few counts support this clonotype. This chain connects TRBV5-1 to TRBJ2-2; D not resolved. V was clipped by 4 bases and J by 8 bases, with 9 bases between them. CDR3 size: 12 residues. Germline V lookup: CDR1 SGHRS, CDR2 YFSETQ. CDR3 DNA: TGCGCCAGCAGCCCCCAGGAAGGGGAGCTGTTTTTT. It encodes CASSPQEGELFF.

This CDR3 reads CASSHSSVAPSSTDTQYF. DNA of the CDR3: TGTGCCAGCAGCCACTCTAGCGTTGCGCCCTCTAGCACAGATACGCAGTATTTT. This chain links TRBV5-5 with TRBJ2-3; perhaps TRBD2 as D (6 bases). The germline V gene has CDR1 SGHKS and CDR2 YYEKEE (reference sequence). This CDR3 has 18 amino acids. Deletions cut 4 bases from V and 0 bases from J, with 21 bases between.

The rearrangement uses TRBV12-3 or TRBV12-4 and TRBJ1-2; the D gene is possibly TRBD1 (6 bases). This CDR3 is built from 15 residues. V gave up 3 bases and J gave up 4 bases, with 15 bases separating them. The CDR3 nucleotides are TGTGCCAGCAGTTTCTATCGGGGGGCAGGCTATGGCTACACCTTC. It specifies CASSFYRGAGYGYTF.